This T cell receptor beta chain emerged from a study of cytomegalovirus exposure and HLA in healthy donors. About the study: Tens of millions of unique TCRs, all from HLA-typed donors, were included in an early release of the data.

V gave up 6 bases and J gave up 5 bases; unmatched junction bases: 11. The CDR3 has 15 amino acids. Germline CDR1 reads WSHSY; CDR2 reads SAAADI. It was with 60 Vbeta and 13 Jbeta primers that the PCR ran. The table came from immunoSEQ multiplex PCR; TCRdb's copy has only in-frame clones and leaves some out. In the table there are under 200,000 clones, 82% of which are singletons. This receptor was taken from a woman between 18 and 30 years old in good health and CMV-seronegative. Sequenced material: PBMCs. The chain combines TRBV10-2 with TRBJ2-3, with 7 nucleotides matching TRBD1. The CDR3 DNA reads TGCGCCAGCAGCAACACCGCCAGACAGGGAGATACGCAGTATTTT. Translated, it gives CASSNTARQGDTQYF.